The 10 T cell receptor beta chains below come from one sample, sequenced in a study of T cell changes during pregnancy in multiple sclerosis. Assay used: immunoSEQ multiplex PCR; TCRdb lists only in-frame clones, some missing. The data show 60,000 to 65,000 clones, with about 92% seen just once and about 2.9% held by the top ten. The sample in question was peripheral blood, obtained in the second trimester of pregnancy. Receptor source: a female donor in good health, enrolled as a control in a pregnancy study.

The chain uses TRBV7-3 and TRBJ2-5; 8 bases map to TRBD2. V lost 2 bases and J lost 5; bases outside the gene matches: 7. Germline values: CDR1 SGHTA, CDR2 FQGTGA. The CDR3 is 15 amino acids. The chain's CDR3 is CASSLLAGPRETQYF. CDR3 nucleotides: TGTGCCAGCAGCTTACTAGCGGGCCCCCGGGAGACCCAGTACTTC.

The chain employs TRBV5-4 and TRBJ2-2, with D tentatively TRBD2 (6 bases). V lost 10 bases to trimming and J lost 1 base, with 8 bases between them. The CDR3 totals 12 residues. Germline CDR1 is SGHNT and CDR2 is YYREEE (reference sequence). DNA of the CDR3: TGTGCCTCGCGGGGGAACACCGGGGAGCTGTTTTTT. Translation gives CASRGNTGELFF.

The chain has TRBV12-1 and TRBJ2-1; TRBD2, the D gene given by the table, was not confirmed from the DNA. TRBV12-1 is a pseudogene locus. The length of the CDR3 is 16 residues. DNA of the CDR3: TGTGCCAGCAGCTTTTGGGCGGGAGTAATATACAATGAGCAGTTCTTC. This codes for CASSFWAGVIYNEQFF.

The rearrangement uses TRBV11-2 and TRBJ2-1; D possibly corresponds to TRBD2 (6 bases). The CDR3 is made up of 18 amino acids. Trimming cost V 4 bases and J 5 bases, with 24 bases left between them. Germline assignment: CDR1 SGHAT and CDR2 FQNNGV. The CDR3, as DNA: TGTGCCAGCAGCTGGCGGGAAAAGGGAAGGGTGTCCGACAATGAGCAGTTCTTC. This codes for CASSWREKGRVSDNEQFF.

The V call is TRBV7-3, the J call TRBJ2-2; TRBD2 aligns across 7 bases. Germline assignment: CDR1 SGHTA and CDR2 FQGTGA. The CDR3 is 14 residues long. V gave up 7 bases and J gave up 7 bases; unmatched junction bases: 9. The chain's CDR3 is CASTPTGGDGELFF. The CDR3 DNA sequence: TGTGCCAGCACCCCGACGGGGGGTGACGGGGAGCTGTTTTTT.

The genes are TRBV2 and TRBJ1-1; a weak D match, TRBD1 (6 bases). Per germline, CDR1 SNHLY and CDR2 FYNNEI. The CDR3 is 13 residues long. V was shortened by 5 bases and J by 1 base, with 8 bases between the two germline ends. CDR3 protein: CASSWDTNTEAFF. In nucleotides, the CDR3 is TGTGCCAGCAGTTGGGACACGAACACTGAAGCTTTCTTT.

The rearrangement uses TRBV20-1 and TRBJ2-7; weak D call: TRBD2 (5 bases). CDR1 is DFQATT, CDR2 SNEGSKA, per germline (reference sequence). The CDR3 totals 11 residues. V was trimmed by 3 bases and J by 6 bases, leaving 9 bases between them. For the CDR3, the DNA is TGCAGTGCTAGCAGTAGCGTCGAGCAGTACTTC. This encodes CSASSSVEQYF.

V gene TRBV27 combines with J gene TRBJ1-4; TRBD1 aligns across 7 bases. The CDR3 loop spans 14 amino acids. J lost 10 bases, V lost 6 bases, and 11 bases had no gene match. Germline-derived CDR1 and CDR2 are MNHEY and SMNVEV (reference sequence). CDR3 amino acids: CASSPTGKGLKLFF. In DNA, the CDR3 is TGTGCCAGCAGCCCGACAGGGAAGGGCCTAAAACTGTTTTTT. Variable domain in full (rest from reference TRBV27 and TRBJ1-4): EAQVTQNPRYLITVTGKKLTVTCSQNMNHEYMSWYRQDPGLGLRQIYYSMNVEVTDKGDVPEGYKVSRKEKRNFPLILESPSPNQTSLYFCASSPTGKGLKLFFGSGTQLSVL.

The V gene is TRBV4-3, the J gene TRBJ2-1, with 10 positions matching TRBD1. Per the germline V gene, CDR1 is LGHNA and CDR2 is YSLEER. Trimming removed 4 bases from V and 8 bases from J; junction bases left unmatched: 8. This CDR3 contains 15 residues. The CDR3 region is CASSRGQGRFDEQFF. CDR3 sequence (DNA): TGCGCCAGCAGCCGGGGACAGGGGAGATTCGATGAGCAGTTCTTC.

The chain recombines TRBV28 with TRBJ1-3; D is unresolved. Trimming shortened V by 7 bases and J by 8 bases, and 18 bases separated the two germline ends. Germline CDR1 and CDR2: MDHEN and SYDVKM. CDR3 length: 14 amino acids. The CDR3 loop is CASTGVAEGHTIYF. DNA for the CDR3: TGTGCCAGCACCGGGGTAGCGGAGGGTCACACCATATATTTT.